The 20 T cell receptor beta chains presented below share a single source sample, sequenced in a study of CD8 T cells in Susac syndrome. It was with random hexamers that about 0.45 to 1 ug RNA was reverse transcribed. TCRdb re-analysed the immunoSEQ multiplex PCR reads in MiXCR, keeping a single row per CDR3 protein. This table has more than 100,000 distinct CDR3 sequences, 90% to 95% appearing once. Sample: CD4+ T cells from PBMCs. The receptors derive from a human donor in good health.

The chain carries TRBV5-4 and TRBJ2-7; either TRBD1 or TRBD2 may supply D (5 bases each). Germline CDR1 is SGHNT and CDR2 is YYREEE (reference sequence). The length of the CDR3 is 15 residues. Trimming cost V 4 bases and J 6 bases, with 20 bases left between them. CDR3 region: CASSPAGTSGREQYF. For the CDR3, the DNA is TGTGCCAGCAGCCCGGCCGGGACCTCCGGACGCGAGCAGTACTTC.

The chain couples TRBV19 to TRBJ2-1; the D gene could be TRBD1 or TRBD2 (5 bases each). Trimming shortened V by 3 bases and J by 0 bases, and 12 bases separated the two germline ends. Looked up from germline, CDR1 is LNHDA and CDR2 is SQIVND (reference sequence). The CDR3 length is 16 residues. The CDR3 sequence is CASSILGESSYNEQFF. CDR3 nucleotides: TGTGCCAGTAGTATTTTGGGGGAGTCCTCCTACAATGAGCAGTTCTTC.

J is TRBJ1-4 and V is TRBV29-1, with D perhaps matching TRBD1 (5 bases). V was clipped by 7 bases and J by 8 bases, with 14 bases between them. The CDR3 sequence is 12 residues long. CDR1 is SQVTM and CDR2 is ANQGSEA in the germline V gene. The CDR3: CSAGHWSEKLFF. The CDR3 DNA follows: TGCAGCGCCGGACATTGGTCCGAAAAACTGTTTTTT. The full variable domain, in which reference TRBV29-1 and TRBJ1-4 provide the parts outside the CDR3, is SAVISQKPSRDICQRGTSLTIQCQVDSQVTMMFWYRQQPGQSLTLIATANQGSEATYESGFVIDKFPISRPNLTFSTLTVSNMSPEDSSIYLCSAGHWSEKLFFGSGTQLSVL.

This clonotype was picked up one time. The V call is TRBV7-9, the J call TRBJ2-4; 8 bases align to TRBD2. Looked up from germline, CDR1 is SEHNR and CDR2 is FQNEAQ (reference sequence). The junction had 6 bases not matched to a gene; V was cut back by 3 bases and J by 2 bases. CDR3 length: 16 amino acids. The CDR3 loop reads CASSLGSGSSKNIQYF. CDR3 in DNA: TGTGCCAGCAGCTTGGGCAGCGGGAGCTCCAAAAACATTCAGTACTTC.

This chain connects TRBV11-1 to TRBJ2-7; no clear D gene. This CDR3 has 14 residues. Trimming shortened V by 1 base and J by 7 bases, and 14 bases separated the two germline ends. Germline-derived CDR1 and CDR2 are SGHAT and FQDESV (reference sequence). In DNA, the CDR3 is TGTGCCAGCAGCTTAGTTGGTCCAGGAAGGGAGCAGTACTTC. It is translated as CASSLVGPGREQYF.

V is TRBV27 and J is TRBJ2-3, with 7 bases matching TRBD1. The CDR3 loop spans 13 amino acids. Germline V gene data show CDR1 as MNHEY and CDR2 as SMNVEV (reference sequence). V was pared by 4 bases and J by 7 bases, with 5 bases of the junction left unmatched. For the CDR3, the DNA is TGTGCCAGCAGTTCTATACAGGGGAATACGCAGTATTTT. Its translation: CASSSIQGNTQYF.

The rearrangement links TRBV10-3 to TRBJ2-3, with D possibly called TRBD1 or TRBD2 (5 bases each). Trimming took off 4 bases at V and 2 bases at J, with 10 bases between the two ends. Germline loops: CDR1 ENHRY, CDR2 SYGVKD. There are 14 residues in the CDR3. The DNA of the CDR3 is TGTGCCATCAGTGGATGGGACCACACAGATACGCAGTATTTT. Translated, it gives CAISGWDHTDTQYF.

The rearrangement joins TRBV10-2 to TRBJ2-6; the D is unclear. Deletions cut 8 bases from V and 0 bases from J, with 14 bases between. The CDR3 spans 16 residues. Germline lookup yields CDR1 WSHSY and CDR2 SAAADI. The CDR3 nucleotides are TGCGCCAGCGGAGTCGGGTACAGCTCTGGGGCCAACGTCCTGACTTTC. This codes for CASGVGYSSGANVLTF.

This clonotype was recorded only once. The gene calls are TRBV7-2 and TRBJ2-4; D is perhaps TRBD2 (6 bases). CDR1 is SGHTA and CDR2 is FQGNSA in the germline V gene. The CDR3 loop spans 13 amino acids. V was cut by 3 bases and J by 5 bases, with 8 bases left in between. The CDR3 region has the DNA TGTGCCAGCAGCTTGACTAGAGAAAACATTCAGTACTTC. Encoded protein: CASSLTRENIQYF.

The rearrangement uses TRBV20-1 and TRBJ2-3; D is perhaps TRBD2 (7 bases). The V end was cut by 1 base, the J end by 4 bases, with 9 bases between. The CDR3 spans 13 residues. The germline V gene has CDR1 DFQATT and CDR2 SNEGSKA (reference sequence). The CDR3 sequence is CSARGGGADTQYF. The CDR3 region has the DNA TGCAGTGCTAGAGGCGGGGGCGCAGATACGCAGTATTTT.

This chain links TRBV30 with TRBJ2-7; 10 nucleotides agree with TRBD2. Germline values: CDR1 GTSNPN, CDR2 SVGIG (reference sequence). The ends lost 5 bases at V and 2 bases at J; junction bases unmatched: 6. The CDR3 loop spans 14 amino acids. This CDR3 reads CAWSAGGTTYEQYF. As DNA, the CDR3 is TGTGCCTGGTCAGCGGGAGGGACCACCTACGAGCAGTACTTC. The full variable domain, its missing parts supplied by reference TRBV30 and TRBJ2-7, is SQTIHQWPATLVQPVGSPLSLECTVEGTSNPNLYWYRQAAGRGLQLLFYSVGIGQISSEVPQNLSASRPQDRQFILSSKKLLLSDSGFYLCAWSAGGTTYEQYFGPGTRLTVT.

CDR3 residues: CASSQEARTGELFF. Here the CDR3 DNA reads TGTGCCAGCAGCCAAGAAGCCAGAACCGGGGAGCTGTTTTTT. The rearrangement links TRBV3-1 to TRBJ2-2; D gene ambiguous. Germline V gene lookup returns CDR1 LGHDT and CDR2 YNNKEL (reference sequence). With 0 bases removed from V and 5 bases from J, the gap between germline ends came to 7 bases. The CDR3 covers 14 residues.

The chain carries TRBV23-1 and TRBJ2-6, with D tentatively TRBD1 or TRBD2 (6 bases each). TRBV23-1 is designated an ORF whose function remains uncertain. This CDR3 region has 21 residues. Trimming left V 4 bases short and J 0 bases short, with 25 bases between. CDR3 loop: CASSPLRGANPLNSGANVLTF. In DNA, the CDR3 is TGCGCCAGCAGTCCTTTAAGGGGGGCGAACCCCCTAAACTCTGGGGCCAACGTCCTGACTTTC.

The CDR3 loop is CASRINNEQFF. CDR3 coding DNA: TGCGCCAGCAGGATTAACAATGAGCAGTTCTTC. This chain joins TRBV5-1 and TRBJ2-1; D is undetermined. This CDR3 region has 11 residues. CDR1 and CDR2 from the germline V gene are SGHRS and YFSETQ. Trimming pared 5 bases from V and 5 bases from J, leaving 5 bases between.

The gene calls are TRBV29-1 and TRBJ2-2; TRBD2 agrees at 7 bases. The V segment lost 4 bases and the J segment 5 bases; nucleotides outside the gene matches: 7. Per the germline V gene, CDR1 is SQVTM and CDR2 is ANQGSEA. The CDR3 covers 14 residues. In nucleotides, the CDR3 is TGCAGCGTTGCTGGGGGAGCGGGGACCGGGGAGCTGTTTTTT. Its translation: CSVAGGAGTGELFF.

This clonotype was observed once. The rearrangement joins TRBV4-2 to TRBJ2-7; tentative D call: TRBD1 (5 bases). The CDR3 has 15 residues. The V gene's germline CDR1 is LGHNA and CDR2 YNFKEQ. Deletions cut 0 bases from V and 1 base from J, with 10 bases between. CDR3 amino acids: CASSQDQGWSYEQYF. Written as DNA, the CDR3 is TGTGCCAGCAGCCAAGATCAGGGTTGGTCCTACGAGCAGTACTTC.

V gene TRBV27 combines with J gene TRBJ2-5, with 11 positions matching TRBD2. The CDR3 loop spans 14 amino acids. Germline CDR1 is MNHEY and CDR2 is SMNVEV (reference sequence). V shed 7 bases and J 5 bases; nucleotides not matched to a gene: 6. CDR3 DNA sequence: TGTGCCAGCAAACTAGCGGGAGTCGTCGAGACCCAGTACTTC. Amino acid sequence: CASKLAGVVETQYF.

The chain uses TRBV20-1 and TRBJ1-5, with no clear D. The V gene's germline CDR1 is DFQATT and CDR2 SNEGSKA (reference sequence). V lost 0 bases and J 4 bases, leaving 13 bases between the germline ends. The CDR3 covers 15 residues. The CDR3 DNA follows: TGCAGTGCTAGAGATCTGGGGAGGCCGAATCAGCCCCAGCATTTT. It yields the protein CSARDLGRPNQPQHF.

As DNA, the CDR3 is TGCAGCGTCGCGAAGGATACGCAGTATTTT. Encoded protein: CSVAKDTQYF. The V and J genes are TRBV29-1 and TRBJ2-3; D remains unclear. V lost 6 bases to trimming and J lost 6 bases, with 7 bases between them. Germline CDR1 and CDR2: SQVTM and ANQGSEA. The CDR3 has 10 amino acids.

This chain connects TRBV29-1 to TRBJ1-5; D remains ambiguous. With 4 bases removed from V and 3 bases from J, the gap between germline ends came to 10 bases. This CDR3 contains 13 residues. Per the germline V gene, CDR1 is SQVTM and CDR2 is ANQGSEA. Here the CDR3 DNA reads TGCAGCGTTGTGTGGGGTACCAATCAGCCCCAGCATTTT. Amino acids: CSVVWGTNQPQHF. Full variable domain (outside the CDR3, taken from reference TRBV29-1 and TRBJ1-5): SAVISQKPSRDICQRGTSLTIQCQVDSQVTMMFWYRQQPGQSLTLIATANQGSEATYESGFVIDKFPISRPNLTFSTLTVSNMSPEDSSIYLCSVVWGTNQPQHFGDGTRLSIL.